Below are 2 T cell receptor beta chains sequenced from a single sample in a study of blood T cell repertoires in COVID-19. Produced via immunoSEQ multiplex PCR; TCRdb's table is partial and in-frame only. The sample carries about 280,000 clones, over 80% recorded once. Sample: PBMCs or T cells enriched from blood (not recorded which). These receptors all stem from a woman under 40 with acute COVID-19.

The chain employs TRBV19 and TRBJ1-4; 7 bases agree with TRBD1. The germline gives CDR1 LNHDA, CDR2 SQIVND (reference sequence). Trimming removed 5 bases from V and 5 bases from J; junction bases left unmatched: 5. The CDR3 totals 14 residues. DNA of the CDR3: TGTGCCAGTAGTCCGGGACAGCTAAATGAAAAACTGTTTTTT. Residues: CASSPGQLNEKLFF.

This chain's CDR3 is CASSESGGGINEQFF. The CDR3 DNA reads as TGCGCCAGCAGTGAGTCGGGCGGGGGGATAAATGAGCAGTTCTTC. The chain couples TRBV10-1 to TRBJ2-1, with 8 bases identical to TRBD2. The CDR3 consists of 15 residues. CDR1 WNHNN and CDR2 SYGVQD come from the germline V gene (reference sequence). The junction had 5 bases not matched to a gene; V was cut back by 0 bases and J by 7 bases.